This entry lists 3 T cell receptor beta chains sequenced from one sample in a study of blood T cell repertoires in COVID-19. Sequenced by immunoSEQ multiplex PCR; TCRdb stores in-frame clones only, minus some. The table includes over 100,000 clones, approximately 90% detected once. Sequencing was performed on peripheral blood. These receptor sequences come from a man in his 60s with COVID-19, enrolled during active disease.

The rearrangement links TRBV13 to TRBJ1-3; a possible D gene is TRBD1 (5 bases). Per the germline V gene, CDR1 is PRHDT and CDR2 is FYEKMQ (reference sequence). V was cut by 3 bases and J by 0 bases, with 15 bases left in between. This CDR3 contains 17 residues. CDR3 loop: CASSFYETGPSGNTIYF. The CDR3 bases are TGTGCCAGCAGCTTCTACGAAACAGGTCCCTCTGGAAACACCATATATTTT.

V usage is TRBV5-1 and J usage is TRBJ2-1, with D perhaps matching TRBD2 (5 bases). Per the germline V gene, CDR1 is SGHRS and CDR2 is YFSETQ. V gave up 2 bases and J gave up 8 bases, with 17 bases separating them. This CDR3 has 15 residues. The CDR3 is CASSLSASTIDEQFF. In nucleotides, the CDR3 is TGCGCCAGCAGCTTATCAGCCTCGACTATCGATGAGCAGTTCTTC.

V usage is TRBV30 and J usage is TRBJ2-3; D gene ambiguous. The CDR3 is made up of 12 amino acids. Per germline, CDR1 GTSNPN and CDR2 SVGIG (reference sequence). Trimming removed 2 bases at V and 8 bases at J, with 11 bases between. The DNA for the CDR3 is TGTGCCTGGAGTAGTTCCCCCGGTACGCAGTATTTT. Amino acids: CAWSSSPGTQYF.